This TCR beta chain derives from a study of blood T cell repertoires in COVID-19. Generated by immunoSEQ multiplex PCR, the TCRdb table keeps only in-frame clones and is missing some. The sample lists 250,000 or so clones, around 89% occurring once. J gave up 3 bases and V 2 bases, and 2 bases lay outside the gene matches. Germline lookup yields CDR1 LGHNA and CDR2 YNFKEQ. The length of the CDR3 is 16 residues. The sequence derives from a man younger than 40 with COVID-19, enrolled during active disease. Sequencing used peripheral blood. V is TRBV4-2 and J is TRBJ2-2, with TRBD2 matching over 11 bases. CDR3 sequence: CASSQSLAGDTGELFF. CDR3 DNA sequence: TGTGCCAGCAGCCAATCACTAGCGGGGGACACCGGGGAGCTGTTTTTT.